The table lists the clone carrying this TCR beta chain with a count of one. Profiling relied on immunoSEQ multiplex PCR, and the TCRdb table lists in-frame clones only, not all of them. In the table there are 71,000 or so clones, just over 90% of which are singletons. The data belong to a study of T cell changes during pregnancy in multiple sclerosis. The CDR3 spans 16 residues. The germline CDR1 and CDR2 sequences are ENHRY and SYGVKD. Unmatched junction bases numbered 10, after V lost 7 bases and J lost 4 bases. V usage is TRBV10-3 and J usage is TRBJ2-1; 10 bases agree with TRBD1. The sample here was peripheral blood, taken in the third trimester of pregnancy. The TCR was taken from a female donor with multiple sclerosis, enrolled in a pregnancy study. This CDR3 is CAIKTTVGQGYNEQFF. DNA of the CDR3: TGTGCCATCAAAACGACCGTGGGACAGGGGTACAATGAGCAGTTCTTC.